Below, 17 T cell receptor beta chains from the same sample are listed, as sequenced in a study of beta chain features in type 1 diabetes. Study outcomes and limitations: Significant though moderate, a shortening of TCRB CDR3s appeared in all four CD4+ subsets of Type 1 diabetes patients.

These receptors' targets are unknown. The investigators reverse transcribed all of the isolated RNA, so they sequenced expressed TCRB transcripts. Sequenced by immunoSEQ multiplex PCR; TCRdb stores in-frame clones only, minus some. The top ten clones hold 0.095% to 0.15% of a sample with 600,000 to 700,000 clones, around 12% of them seen once. Sequencing was performed on naive CD4+ T cells from blood. The receptors shown here come from a man aged 25-40 years with type 1 diabetes.

The rearrangement uses TRBV7-9 and TRBJ2-1; D gene ambiguous. The CDR3 contains 13 residues. V was cut by 7 bases and J by 5 bases, with 12 bases left in between. The germline gives CDR1 SEHNR, CDR2 FQNEAQ (reference sequence). For the CDR3, the DNA is TGTGCCAGCACCCTGACTGTAGACAATGAGCAGTTCTTC. Translating gives CASTLTVDNEQFF.

The table lists this clone with a few counts. The chain has TRBV7-2 and TRBJ2-5; 8 bases fit TRBD2. Germline CDR1 is SGHTA and CDR2 is FQGNSA. CDR3 length equals 16 residues. J gave up 2 bases and V 5 bases, and 10 bases lay outside the gene matches. The CDR3 region is CASSPTGGDLQETQYF. CDR3 sequence (DNA): TGTGCCAGCAGCCCCACCGGGGGGGACTTACAAGAGACCCAGTACTTC.

A few counts support this clone. V usage is TRBV4-3 and J usage is TRBJ1-1, with unresolved D. CDR3 length: 13 residues. From germline, CDR1 is LGHNA and CDR2 YSLEER. V was pared by 4 bases and J by 2 bases, with 8 bases between. CDR3 bases: TGCGCCAGCAGCCCGACTTATAACACTGAAGCTTTCTTT. Translation: CASSPTYNTEAFF.

This clone turned up a few times. The rearrangement uses TRBV25-1 and TRBJ2-3; D may be TRBD1 or TRBD2 (6 bases each). This CDR3 has 13 amino acids. CDR1 is MGHDK, CDR2 SYGVNS, per germline. V gave up 8 bases and J gave up 6 bases, with 15 bases separating them. Here the CDR3 DNA reads TGTGCCAGCGGCAGGGGAGGAGGCGATACGCAGTATTTT. It codes for CASGRGGGDTQYF.

The chain employs TRBV28 and TRBJ2-7, with TRBD1 matching over 7 bases. CDR1 and CDR2 from the germline V gene are MDHEN and SYDVKM. V dropped 3 bases and J dropped 8; count of bases not matched to a gene: 7. This CDR3 region has 13 residues. CDR3 sequence (DNA): TGTGCCAGCAGTTTCCCCGGACAGGAACAGCAGTACTTC. This translates into CASSFPGQEQQYF.

A few counts support this clone. The chain joins TRBV9 to TRBJ2-5, with 8 bases fitting TRBD2. The length of the CDR3 is 15 residues. CDR1 SGDLS and CDR2 YYNGEE come from the germline V gene. V gave up 4 bases and J gave up 0 bases; unmatched junction bases: 5. As DNA, the CDR3 is TGTGCCAGCAGCCTAGCGGGCACGTACCAAGAGACCCAGTACTTC. This encodes CASSLAGTYQETQYF. Full variable domain (missing parts from reference TRBV9 and TRBJ2-5): DSGVTQTPKHLITATGQRVTLRCSPRSGDLSVYWYQQSLDQGLQFLIQYYNGEERAKGNILERFSAQQFPDLHSELNLSSLELGDSALYFCASSLAGTYQETQYFGPGTRLLVL.

The V gene is TRBV7-2, the J gene TRBJ2-7; TRBD2 aligns across 8 bases. The J segment lost 1 base and the V segment lost 2 bases, leaving 4 bases of the junction unmatched. The CDR3 contains 15 residues. Germline assignment: CDR1 SGHTA and CDR2 FQGNSA. CDR3 region: CASSLQRGPSYEQYF. CDR3 coding DNA: TGTGCCAGCAGCTTACAGCGGGGGCCTTCCTACGAGCAGTACTTC. Looking up the rest from reference TRBV7-2 and TRBJ2-7 gives the full variable domain: GAGVSQSPSNKVTEKGKDVELRCDPISGHTALYWYRQSLGQGLEFLIYFQGNSAPDKSGLPSDRFSAERTGGSVSTLTIQRTQQEDSAVYLCASSLQRGPSYEQYFGPGTRLTVT.

This clone was counted a few times. The chain employs TRBV2 and TRBJ2-5, with a tentative D call TRBD1 (6 bases). This CDR3 region has 14 residues. Per germline, CDR1 SNHLY and CDR2 FYNNEI. V gave up 2 bases and J gave up 3 bases, with 10 bases separating them. This CDR3 reads CASSESPGEETQYF. CDR3 nucleotide sequence: TGTGCCAGCAGTGAATCTCCAGGGGAAGAGACCCAGTACTTC.

This chain connects TRBV27 to TRBJ2-7; 9 nucleotides match TRBD1. V trimming: 4 bases; J trimming: 3 bases; junction bases outside the gene matches: 7. The CDR3 runs to 15 residues. The V gene's germline CDR1 is MNHEY and CDR2 SMNVEV (reference sequence). The CDR3 loop is CASSSYRGRFYEQYF. CDR3 nucleotides: TGTGCCAGCAGTTCCTACAGGGGGCGGTTCTACGAGCAGTACTTC.

This clone has just a few counts. The rearrangement joins TRBV7-9 to TRBJ2-7; D gene uncertain. Germline values: CDR1 SEHNR, CDR2 FQNEAQ (reference sequence). With 2 bases removed from V and 5 bases from J, the gap between germline ends came to 16 bases. The CDR3 is 15 amino acids. The chain's CDR3 is CASSLSSSIVDEQYF. The DNA of the CDR3 is TGTGCCAGCAGCTTATCGTCTAGTATCGTCGACGAGCAGTACTTC.

This clone was recorded a few times. The chain employs TRBV9 and TRBJ2-3; D remains unclear. With 4 bases removed from V and 6 bases from J, the gap between germline ends came to 15 bases. Germline CDR1 and CDR2: SGDLS and YYNGEE. The CDR3 is 14 amino acids. The CDR3, as DNA: TGTGCCAGCAGCCCCGGACGGCTGTTGGATACGCAGTATTTT. It is translated as CASSPGRLLDTQYF.

This sequence joins TRBV30 and TRBJ2-1; D may match TRBD1 or TRBD2 (6 bases each). Deletions cut 0 bases from V and 1 base from J, with 16 bases between. This CDR3 has 17 amino acids. Per germline, CDR1 GTSNPN and CDR2 SVGIG (reference sequence). CDR3 amino acids: CAWSVRGRGPSYNEQFF. The CDR3 DNA reads TGTGCCTGGAGTGTACGTGGACGGGGGCCTTCCTACAATGAGCAGTTCTTC.

This clone was seen only a few times. The chain links TRBV4-2 to TRBJ2-1, with D perhaps assigned TRBD1 or TRBD2 (6 bases each). Germline V gene data show CDR1 as LGHNA and CDR2 as YNFKEQ. The ends were cut back, 4 bases at V and 8 bases at J, with 27 bases in the middle. The length of the CDR3 is 18 residues. The DNA for the CDR3 is TGTGCCAGCAGCCCGTACCTCATGGGGGCGGGGAGTTTAGATGAGCAGTTCTTC. It specifies CASSPYLMGAGSLDEQFF.

Here the CDR3 reads CASSQDFQGASTGELFF. The CDR3 nucleotides are TGCGCCAGCAGCCAAGATTTTCAGGGGGCGAGCACCGGGGAGCTGTTTTTT. The rearrangement uses TRBV4-3 and TRBJ2-2, with 8 bases lining up with TRBD1. CDR3 length: 17 residues. V was clipped by 0 bases and J by 4 bases; unmatched bases: 7. Germline assignment: CDR1 LGHNA and CDR2 YSLEER.

The chain links TRBV7-2 to TRBJ2-1, with 9 bases fitting TRBD1. There are 13 residues in the CDR3. The germline V gene encodes CDR1 SGHTA and CDR2 FQGNSA. Unmatched junction bases numbered 2, after V lost 4 bases and J lost 7 bases. The CDR3 DNA reads as TGTGCCAGCAGCTCCGGGACAGGGAATGAGCAGTTCTTC. Encoded protein: CASSSGTGNEQFF.

V and J are TRBV4-2 and TRBJ2-7; 7 bases map to TRBD2. The CDR3 contains 17 residues. Germline V CDR1 and CDR2: LGHNA, YNFKEQ. V dropped 0 bases and J dropped 6; count of bases not matched to a gene: 14. The CDR3 loop is CASSQDSDSGQTREQYF. In DNA form, the CDR3 reads TGTGCCAGCAGCCAAGACTCTGATAGCGGGCAAACTCGCGAGCAGTACTTC.

J is TRBJ2-1 and V is TRBV4-2; the D call may be TRBD1 or TRBD2 (5 bases each). This CDR3 spans 16 amino acids. V dropped 1 base and J dropped 5 bases, with 15 bases sitting between them. In germline, CDR1 is LGHNA, CDR2 YNFKEQ. Here the CDR3 DNA reads TGTGCCAGCAGCCAAGCAAGTGGGGGTAGCGACAATGAGCAGTTCTTC. This gives the protein CASSQASGGSDNEQFF.